The entry that follows covers one T cell receptor beta chain sequence. No antigen is known for it. This specimen comes from a study of T cells in tuberculosis. Study-wide context: IGRA-negative adolescents, IGRA-positive adolescents with latent tuberculosis and adults with active tuberculosis formed this South African cohort.

Here immunoSEQ multiplex PCR was the method, and the copy in TCRdb shows in-frame clones only, minus some. The sample lists 35,000 to 55,000 clones, 90% to 95% occurring once. CDR3 length: 12 amino acids. With 2 bases removed from V and 8 bases from J, the gap between germline ends came to 10 bases. Germline CDR1 reads SGHKS; CDR2 reads YYEKEE (reference sequence). Study observations and caveats: Smaller distances to GMM-specific TCRs suggested their expansion in active tuberculosis. A GMM-specific repertoire classifier reached about 85% accuracy, AUROC under 0.95.

This rearrangement joins TRBV5-5 to TRBJ1-1; D is perhaps TRBD1 (6 bases). Specimen: PBMCs. The TCR originated in a donor aged 10 to 29 with latent tuberculosis or without tuberculosis infection. Some clones in this sample may be carry-over from other donors' samples. CDR3 region: CASSFGQTEAFF. As DNA, the CDR3 is TGTGCCAGCAGCTTCGGACAGACCGAAGCTTTCTTT.